The 11 T cell receptor beta chains listed next were all sequenced from one sample in a study of T cell changes during pregnancy in multiple sclerosis. The assay was immunoSEQ multiplex PCR, and TCRdb's table has in-frame clones only and misses some. The sample holds 45,000 to 50,000 clones, roughly 94% seen once. The sample here was CD8+ T cells from peripheral blood mononuclear cells, taken before pregnancy. Source of these receptors: a female donor with multiple sclerosis, enrolled in a pregnancy study.

The chain carries TRBV5-5 and TRBJ2-2; TRBD1 might be the D (5 bases). V was trimmed by 6 bases and J by 5 bases, leaving 14 bases between them. CDR1 is SGHKS and CDR2 is YYEKEE in the germline V gene (reference sequence). The CDR3 has 14 residues. CDR3 DNA: TGTGCCAGCATCAGGACACCGCCAACCGGGGAGCTGTTTTTT. This codes for CASIRTPPTGELFF.

The chain couples TRBV4-2 to TRBJ2-5, with D perhaps matching TRBD2 (6 bases). Trimming removed 0 bases at V and 2 bases at J, with 16 bases between. The germline V gene encodes CDR1 LGHNA and CDR2 YNFKEQ. The CDR3 is 17 residues long. The CDR3 here is CASSQDIWLAEQETQYF. Written as DNA, the CDR3 is TGTGCCAGCAGCCAAGATATCTGGTTAGCGGAACAAGAGACCCAGTACTTC.

The V call is TRBV30, the J call TRBJ2-7; D is possibly TRBD2 (5 bases). The V gene's germline CDR1 is GTSNPN and CDR2 SVGIG (reference sequence). The CDR3 spans 14 residues. V was trimmed by 2 bases and J by 1 base, leaving 12 bases between them. Here the CDR3 reads CAWSYTGLSYEQYF. CDR3 in DNA: TGTGCCTGGAGTTATACTGGACTGTCCTACGAGCAGTACTTC.

The V gene is TRBV15, the J gene TRBJ2-3; 9 bases are a match to TRBD1. V lost 0 bases and J lost 1; bases outside the gene matches: 2. Per the germline V gene, CDR1 is LNHNV and CDR2 is YYDKDF (reference sequence). CDR3 length: 16 residues. CDR3 amino acids: CATSRDGTGRTDTQYF. DNA for the CDR3: TGTGCCACCAGCAGAGATGGGACAGGGCGCACAGATACGCAGTATTTT.

The chain is built from TRBV7-8 and TRBJ2-7; 7 bases match TRBD2. From germline, CDR1 is SGHVS and CDR2 FQNEAQ. This CDR3 comprises 13 residues. V lost 5 bases and J lost 2; bases outside the gene matches: 3. Here the CDR3 reads CASSLSGAYEQYF. In DNA form, the CDR3 reads TGTGCCAGCAGCCTGAGCGGGGCCTACGAGCAGTACTTC.

The V and J genes are TRBV9 and TRBJ2-7, with 7 positions matching TRBD2. The CDR3 consists of 13 residues. Germline V gene sequence: CDR1 SGDLS, CDR2 YYNGEE. After removal of 4 bases from V and 3 bases from J, the junction contained 4 bases not matched to a gene. The CDR3 DNA reads TGTGCCAGCAGCCCCCGGGACTACTACGAGCAGTACTTC. Translated, it gives CASSPRDYYEQYF.

The chain's CDR3 is CASGTASYEQYF. Here the CDR3 DNA reads TGTGCCAGCGGTACAGCTTCCTACGAGCAGTACTTC. This rearrangement joins TRBV9 to TRBJ2-7; no reliable D call. Deletions cut 7 bases from V and 1 base from J, with 9 bases between. The CDR3 runs to 12 residues. CDR1 is SGDLS and CDR2 is YYNGEE in the germline V gene.

V gene TRBV30 combines with J gene TRBJ1-2; 7 bases agree with TRBD1. The junction had 10 bases not matched to a gene; V was cut back by 1 base and J by 8 bases. The CDR3 has 14 amino acids. Per the germline V gene, CDR1 is GTSNPN and CDR2 is SVGIG (reference sequence). The CDR3 loop is CAWSAHTGVGGYTF. The DNA for the CDR3 is TGTGCCTGGAGTGCCCATACAGGGGTAGGCGGCTACACCTTC.

A few counts support this clone. The chain combines TRBV6-4 with TRBJ2-1, with 7 bases fitting TRBD1. Trimming removed 4 bases from V and 4 bases from J; junction bases left unmatched: 7. The CDR3 runs 15 residues. CDR1 and CDR2 (germline): MRHNA, SNTAGT. The CDR3: CASSATGTDYNEQFF. In DNA, the CDR3 is TGTGCCAGCAGTGCCACCGGGACAGATTACAATGAGCAGTTCTTC.

V is TRBV29-1 and J is TRBJ2-1; the D is unclear. Germline lookup yields CDR1 SQVTM and CDR2 ANQGSEA. This CDR3 has 14 amino acids. The V and J ends lost 4 bases and 6 bases respectively, with 16 bases between them. CDR3 in DNA: TGCAGCGTTGCAATGGGCCAGGAAAGCAATGAGCAGTTCTTC. It encodes CSVAMGQESNEQFF.

The V call is TRBV7-9, the J call TRBJ2-1, with 9 bases matching TRBD2. The CDR3 sequence is 15 residues long. Germline-derived CDR1 and CDR2 are SEHNR and FQNEAQ (reference sequence). With 1 base clipped from V and 4 bases from J, the junction kept 2 bases outside the gene matches. CDR3 protein: CASSLVSGSYNEQFF. CDR3 DNA: TGTGCCAGCAGCTTAGTTAGCGGGAGTTACAATGAGCAGTTCTTC.